The source of this TCR beta chain is a study of PD-L1 blockade in urothelial cancer. Time point given: pretreatment peripheral blood. With 5 bases removed from V and 5 bases from J, the gap between germline ends came to 13 bases. The CDR3 extends over 13 amino acids. Germline CDR1 SGHRS, CDR2 YFSETQ. This clone was detected ten times or more. Produced via immunoSEQ multiplex PCR; TCRdb's table is partial and in-frame only. The table includes about 49,000 clones, 79% detected once. This TCR was sampled from a man between 65 and 85 years old with urothelial cancer. The material sequenced was PBMCs, taken around atezolizumab (anti-PD-L1) treatment. The rearrangement uses TRBV5-1 and TRBJ1-2; TRBD1 might be the D (6 bases). CDR3 DNA sequence: TGCGCCAGCAGATCGGACAGCCGGTATGGCTACACCTTC. This codes for CASRSDSRYGYTF.